The clone carrying this T cell receptor beta chain has only one observation. Its antigen is unknown. Repertoires were generated with immunoSEQ multiplex PCR, while TCRdb's copy carries only in-frame clones and drops some. Among approximately 110,000 clones listed, around 90% were seen once. The V gene end was trimmed by 2 bases and the J gene end by 5 bases; junction bases not matched to a gene: 8. CDR3 length equals 15 residues. Looked up from germline, CDR1 is SQVTM and CDR2 is ANQGSEA. The data stem from a study of a mutant IDH1 vaccine in newly diagnosed glioma. Study-wide background: Eight vaccine doses were administered to patients at weeks 1, 3, 5, 7, 11, 15, 19 and 23. Patients had received radiotherapy, temozolomide, or both previously, most receiving both.

Sample time point: week 11, during vaccination. Topical imiquimod was applied with each vaccine dose, which held 300 ug of mutant IDH1 20-mer peptide. The chain uses TRBV29-1 and TRBJ1-2; 10 bases agree with TRBD1. The source was PBMCs, collected from a glioma patient whose treatment included an IDH1 peptide vaccine. The TCR originated in a woman aged 50 to 60 with glioma. The CDR3 sequence is CSVERDRGPSYGYTF. The CDR3 nucleotides read TGCAGCGTTGAAAGAGACAGGGGGCCCTCTTATGGCTACACCTTC. The full variable domain, completed using reference TRBV29-1 and TRBJ1-2, is SAVISQKPSRDICQRGTSLTIQCQVDSQVTMMFWYRQQPGQSLTLIATANQGSEATYESGFVIDKFPISRPNLTFSTLTVSNMSPEDSSIYLCSVERDRGPSYGYTFGSGTRLTVV.